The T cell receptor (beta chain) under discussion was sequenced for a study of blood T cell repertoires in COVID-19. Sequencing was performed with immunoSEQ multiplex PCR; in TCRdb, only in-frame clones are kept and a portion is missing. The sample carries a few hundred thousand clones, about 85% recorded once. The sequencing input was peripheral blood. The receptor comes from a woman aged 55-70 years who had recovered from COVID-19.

CDR3 amino acids: CASSRIQGAAEAFF. The CDR3 DNA is TGCGCCAGCAGCCGCATACAGGGGGCTGCTGAAGCTTTCTTT. The genes are TRBV4-1 and TRBJ1-1; 9 bases fit TRBD1. The ends lost 4 bases at V and 6 bases at J; junction bases unmatched: 6. The CDR3 loop spans 14 amino acids. CDR1 is MGHRA, CDR2 YSYEKL, per germline.